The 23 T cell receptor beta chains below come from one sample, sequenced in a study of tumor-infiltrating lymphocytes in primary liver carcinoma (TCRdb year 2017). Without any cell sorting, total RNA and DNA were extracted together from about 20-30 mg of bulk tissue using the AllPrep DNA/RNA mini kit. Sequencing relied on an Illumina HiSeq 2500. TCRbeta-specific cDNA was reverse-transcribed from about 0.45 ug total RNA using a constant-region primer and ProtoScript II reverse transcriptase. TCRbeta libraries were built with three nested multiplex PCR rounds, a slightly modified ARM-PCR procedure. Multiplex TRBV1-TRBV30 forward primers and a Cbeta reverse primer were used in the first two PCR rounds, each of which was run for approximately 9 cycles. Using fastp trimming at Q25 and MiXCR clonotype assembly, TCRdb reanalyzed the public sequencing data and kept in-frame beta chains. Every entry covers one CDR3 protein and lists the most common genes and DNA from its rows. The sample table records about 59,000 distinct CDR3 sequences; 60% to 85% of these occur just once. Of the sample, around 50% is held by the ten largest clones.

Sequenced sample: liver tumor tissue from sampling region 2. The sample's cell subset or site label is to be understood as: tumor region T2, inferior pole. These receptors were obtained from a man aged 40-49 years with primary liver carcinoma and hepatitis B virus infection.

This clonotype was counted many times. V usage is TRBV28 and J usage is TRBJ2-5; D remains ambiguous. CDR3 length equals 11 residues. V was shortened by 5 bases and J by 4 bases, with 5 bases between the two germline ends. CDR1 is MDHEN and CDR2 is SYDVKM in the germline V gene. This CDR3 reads CASSTTETQYF. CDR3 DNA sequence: TGTGCCAGCAGTACCACAGAGACCCAGTACTTC.

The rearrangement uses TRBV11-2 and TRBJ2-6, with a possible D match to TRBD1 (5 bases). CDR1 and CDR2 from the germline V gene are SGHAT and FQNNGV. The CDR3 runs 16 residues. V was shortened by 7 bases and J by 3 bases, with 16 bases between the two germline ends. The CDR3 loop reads CASILSSGIGANVLTF. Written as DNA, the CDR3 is TGTGCCAGCATCTTGTCGTCAGGGATTGGGGCCAACGTCCTGACTTTC.

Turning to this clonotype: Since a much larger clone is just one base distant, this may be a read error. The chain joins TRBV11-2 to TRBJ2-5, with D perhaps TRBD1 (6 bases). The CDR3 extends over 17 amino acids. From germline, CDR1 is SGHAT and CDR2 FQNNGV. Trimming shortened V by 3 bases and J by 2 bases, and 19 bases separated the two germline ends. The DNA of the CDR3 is TGTGCCAGCAGCTTCGTCAGTGGGGGCAGTCGGCAAGAGACCCAGTACTTC. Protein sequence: CASSFVSGGSRQETQYF. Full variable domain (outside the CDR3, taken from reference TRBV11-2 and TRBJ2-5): EAGVAQSPRYKIIEKRQSVAFWCNPISGHATLYWYQQILGQGPKLLIQFQNNGVVDDSQLPKDRFSAERLKGVDSTLKIQPAKLEDSAVYLCASSFVSGGSRQETQYFGPGTRLLVL.

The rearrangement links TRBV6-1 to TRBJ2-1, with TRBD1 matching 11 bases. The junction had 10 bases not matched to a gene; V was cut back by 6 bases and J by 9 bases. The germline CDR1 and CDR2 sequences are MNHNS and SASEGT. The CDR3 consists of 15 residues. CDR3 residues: CASRIGTGGCSEQFF. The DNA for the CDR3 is TGTGCCAGCAGAATCGGGACAGGGGGGTGCAGTGAGCAGTTCTTC.

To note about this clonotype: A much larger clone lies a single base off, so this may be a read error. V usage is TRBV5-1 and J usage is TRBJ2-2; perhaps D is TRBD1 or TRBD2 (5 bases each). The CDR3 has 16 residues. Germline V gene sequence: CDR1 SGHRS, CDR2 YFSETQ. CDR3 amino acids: CASSLHHRTNTGDLLF. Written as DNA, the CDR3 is TGCGCCAGCAGCTTACATCACAGGACGAACACCGGGGACCTGCTGTTT.

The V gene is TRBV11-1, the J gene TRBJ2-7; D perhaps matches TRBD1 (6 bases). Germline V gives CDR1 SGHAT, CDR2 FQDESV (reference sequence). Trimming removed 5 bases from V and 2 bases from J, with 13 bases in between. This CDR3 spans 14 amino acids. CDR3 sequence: CASSPRQVTYEQYF. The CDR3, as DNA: TGTGCCAGCAGCCCCCGACAGGTTACCTACGAGCAGTACTTC.

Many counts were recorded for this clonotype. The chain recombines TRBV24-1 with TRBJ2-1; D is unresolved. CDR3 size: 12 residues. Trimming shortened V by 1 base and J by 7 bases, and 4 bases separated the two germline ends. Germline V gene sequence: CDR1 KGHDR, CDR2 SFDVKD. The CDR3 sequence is CATSDLGNEQFF. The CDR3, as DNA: TGTGCCACCAGTGATTTAGGGAATGAGCAGTTCTTC.

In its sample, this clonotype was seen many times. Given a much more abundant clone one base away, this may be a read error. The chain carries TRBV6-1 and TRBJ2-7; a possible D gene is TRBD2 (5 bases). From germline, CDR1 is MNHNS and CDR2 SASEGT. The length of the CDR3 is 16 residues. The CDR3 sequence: CASRASVVGSSYGQYF. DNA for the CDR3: TGTGCCAGCAGGGCAAGTGTCGTAGGGAGCTCCTACGGGCAGTACTTC.

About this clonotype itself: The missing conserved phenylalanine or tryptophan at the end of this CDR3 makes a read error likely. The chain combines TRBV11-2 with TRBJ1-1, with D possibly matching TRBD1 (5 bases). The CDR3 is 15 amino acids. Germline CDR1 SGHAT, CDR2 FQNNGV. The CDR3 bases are TGTGATAGCAGCCCGGGGCGTGGAAGTAACGCTGAAGCTTTCTCT. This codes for CDSSPGRGSNAEAFS.

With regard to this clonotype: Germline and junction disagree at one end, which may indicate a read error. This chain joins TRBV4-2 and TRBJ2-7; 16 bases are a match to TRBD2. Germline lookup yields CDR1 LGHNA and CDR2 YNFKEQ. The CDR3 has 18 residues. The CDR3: CAISEKPGLAGGPHEQYF. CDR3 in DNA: TGCGCCATCAGTGAAAAACCGGGACTAGCGGGAGGGCCACACGAGCAGTACTTC.

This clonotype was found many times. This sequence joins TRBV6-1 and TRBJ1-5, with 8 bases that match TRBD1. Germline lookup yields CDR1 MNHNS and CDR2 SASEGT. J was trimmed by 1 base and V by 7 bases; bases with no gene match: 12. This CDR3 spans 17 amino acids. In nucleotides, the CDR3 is TGTGCCAGCACCCCGGCAGGGGGCATGTCGAGCAATCAGCCCCAGCATTTT. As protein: CASTPAGGMSSNQPQHF.

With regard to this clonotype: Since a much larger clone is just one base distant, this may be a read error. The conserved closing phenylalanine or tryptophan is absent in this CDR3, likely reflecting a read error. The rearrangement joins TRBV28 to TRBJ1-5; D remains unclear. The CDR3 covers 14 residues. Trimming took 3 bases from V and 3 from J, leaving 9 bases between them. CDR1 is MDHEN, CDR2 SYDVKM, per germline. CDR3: CASSLTPYNQPQHC. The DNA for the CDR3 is TGTGCCAGCAGTTTGACGCCTTACAATCAGCCCCAGCATTGT.

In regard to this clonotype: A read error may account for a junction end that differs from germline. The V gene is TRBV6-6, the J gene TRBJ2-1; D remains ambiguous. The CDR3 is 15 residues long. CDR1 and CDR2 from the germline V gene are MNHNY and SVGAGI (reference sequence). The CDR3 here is CSSSYSGITYNEQFF. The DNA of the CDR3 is TGTTCCAGCAGTTATTCGGGTATCACCTATAATGAGCAGTTCTTC.

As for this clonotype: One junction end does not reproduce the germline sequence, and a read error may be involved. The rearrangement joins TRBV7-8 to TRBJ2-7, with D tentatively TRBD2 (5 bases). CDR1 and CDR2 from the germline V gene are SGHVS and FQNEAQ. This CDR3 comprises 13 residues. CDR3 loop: CASSLGMVEEHYF. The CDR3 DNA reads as TGCGCCAGCAGCTTGGGCATGGTGGAGGAGCATTACTTC.

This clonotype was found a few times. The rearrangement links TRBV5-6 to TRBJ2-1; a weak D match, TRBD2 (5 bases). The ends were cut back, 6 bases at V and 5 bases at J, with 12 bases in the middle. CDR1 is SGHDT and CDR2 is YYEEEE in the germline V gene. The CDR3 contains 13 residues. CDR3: CASNGGPNNEQFF. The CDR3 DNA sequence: TGTGCCAGCAACGGAGGACCGAACAATGAGCAGTTCTTC.

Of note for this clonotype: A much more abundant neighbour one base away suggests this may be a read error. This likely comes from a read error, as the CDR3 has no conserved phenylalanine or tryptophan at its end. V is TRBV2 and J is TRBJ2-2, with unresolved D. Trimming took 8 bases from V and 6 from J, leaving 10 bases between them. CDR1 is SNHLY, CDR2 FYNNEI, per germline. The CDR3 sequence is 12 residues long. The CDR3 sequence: CASAGIAGELFL. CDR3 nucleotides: TGTGCCAGCGCCGGAATAGCCGGGGAGCTGTTTTTA.

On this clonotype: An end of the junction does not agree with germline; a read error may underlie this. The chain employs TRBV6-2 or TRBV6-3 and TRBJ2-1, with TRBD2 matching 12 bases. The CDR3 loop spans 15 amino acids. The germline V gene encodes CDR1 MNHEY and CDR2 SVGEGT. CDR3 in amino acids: CTSFSWTSGNNEQFF. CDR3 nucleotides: TGTACCAGCTTCTCCTGGACTAGCGGGAACAATGAGCAATTCTTC.

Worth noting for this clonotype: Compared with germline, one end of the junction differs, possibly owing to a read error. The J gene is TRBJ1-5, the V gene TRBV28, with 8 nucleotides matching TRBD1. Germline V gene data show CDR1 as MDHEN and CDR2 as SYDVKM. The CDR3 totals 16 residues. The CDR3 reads CASLHLTGQGNQSQHF. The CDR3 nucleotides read TGTGCCAGTCTTCATCTAACAGGACAGGGTAATCAGTCCCAGCATTTT.

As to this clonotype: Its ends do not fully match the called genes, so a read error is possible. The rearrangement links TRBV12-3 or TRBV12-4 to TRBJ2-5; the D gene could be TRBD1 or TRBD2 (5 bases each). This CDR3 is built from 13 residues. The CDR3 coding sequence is TGTCCCAGCAGCATAACGGTTGGGGGGACCCAGTACTTC. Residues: CPSSITVGGTQYF.

The CDR3 sequence: CASRSRTGGYEQYF. The CDR3 coding sequence is TGTGCCAGCAGGTCCCGGACGGGGGGCTACGAGCAGTACTTC. The V and J genes are TRBV11-2 and TRBJ2-7, with TRBD2 matching 7 bases. The CDR3 extends over 14 amino acids. Germline V CDR1 and CDR2: SGHAT, FQNNGV. V was clipped by 6 bases and J by 3 bases; unmatched bases: 8.

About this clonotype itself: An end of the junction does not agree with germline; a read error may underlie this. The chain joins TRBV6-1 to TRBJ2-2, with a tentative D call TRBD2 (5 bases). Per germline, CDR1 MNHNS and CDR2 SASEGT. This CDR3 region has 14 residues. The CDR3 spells CASSPTVVPGELLF. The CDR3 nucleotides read TGTGCCAGCAGTCCGACGGTGGTCCCCGGGGAGCTGTTATTT.

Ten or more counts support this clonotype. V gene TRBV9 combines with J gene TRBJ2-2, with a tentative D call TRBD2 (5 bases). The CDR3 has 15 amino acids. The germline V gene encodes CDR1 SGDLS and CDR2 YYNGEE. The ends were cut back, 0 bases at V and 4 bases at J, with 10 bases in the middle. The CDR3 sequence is CASSVGGSRTGELFF. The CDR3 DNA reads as TGTGCCAGCAGCGTAGGTGGGAGTCGCACCGGGGAGCTGTTTTTT.

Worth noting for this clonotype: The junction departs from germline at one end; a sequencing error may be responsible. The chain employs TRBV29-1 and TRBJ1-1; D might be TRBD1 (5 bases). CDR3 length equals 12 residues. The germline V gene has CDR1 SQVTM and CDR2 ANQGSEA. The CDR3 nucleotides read TGTGGCGTCTCTCAGGGCAGGGCTGAAGCCTTCTTT. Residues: CGVSQGRAEAFF.